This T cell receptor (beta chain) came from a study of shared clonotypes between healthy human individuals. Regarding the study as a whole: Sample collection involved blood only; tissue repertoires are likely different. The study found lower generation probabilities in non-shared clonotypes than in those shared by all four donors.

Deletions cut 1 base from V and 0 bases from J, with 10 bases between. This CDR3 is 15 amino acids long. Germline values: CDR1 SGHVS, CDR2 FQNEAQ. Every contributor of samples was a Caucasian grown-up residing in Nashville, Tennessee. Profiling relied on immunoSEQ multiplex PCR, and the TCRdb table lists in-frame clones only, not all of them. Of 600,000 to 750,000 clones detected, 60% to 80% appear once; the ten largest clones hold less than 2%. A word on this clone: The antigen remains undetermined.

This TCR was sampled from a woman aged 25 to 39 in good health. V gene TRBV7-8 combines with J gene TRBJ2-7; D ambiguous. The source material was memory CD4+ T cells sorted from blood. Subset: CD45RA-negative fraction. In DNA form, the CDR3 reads TGTGCCAGCAGCTTAGTCTTAAGTAGCTCCTACGAGCAGTACTTC. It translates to CASSLVLSSSYEQYF. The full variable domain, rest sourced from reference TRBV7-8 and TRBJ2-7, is GAGVSQSPRYKVAKRGQDVALRCDPISGHVSLFWYQQALGQGPEFLTYFQNEAQLDKSGLPSDRFFAERPEGSVSTLKIQRTQQEDSAVYLCASSLVLSSSYEQYFGPGTRLTVT.